The 4 T cell receptor beta chains below come from one sample, sequenced in a study of quantifying T cell responses using KT2 cells. At the level of the study: Reverse transcription used primers in the TCR alpha and beta constant regions.

Each cDNA got a UMI-containing oligo ligated at its 3' end. An equimolar mix of RC1.1 and RC1.2 primed the beta chain across TRBC1 and TRBC2. Each CDR3 protein is one row after TCRdb ran MiXCR on the UMI-ligation and nested PCR reads. The profile shows tens of thousands of distinct CDR3 sequences, more than 7% of them singletons. The sequenced material came from PBMCs spiked with cells of the T cell clone KT2. These TCRs come from a human donor.

With regard to this clonotype: A read error is possible here, since a much larger clone lies one base away. This chain links TRBV20-1 with TRBJ2-7, with TRBD2 matching 10 bases. There are 15 residues in the CDR3. Germline CDR1 DFQATT, CDR2 SNEGSKA (reference sequence). The chain's CDR3 is CSATSTSGVTYKQYF. The CDR3 coding sequence is TGCAGTGCTACTTCCACTAGCGGGGTCACCTACAAGCAGTACTTC.

This chain connects TRBV9 to TRBJ2-2; D might be TRBD1 or TRBD2, each matching 6 bases. Trimming pared 4 bases from V and 4 bases from J, leaving 23 bases between. Germline CDR1 and CDR2: SGDLS and YYNGEE. The CDR3 has 18 amino acids. CDR3 amino acids: CASSPSLVGGLVTGELFF. The CDR3 nucleotides read TGTGCCAGCAGCCCTAGTCTAGTAGGGGGGTTGGTCACCGGGGAGCTGTTTTTT.

The V gene is TRBV6-5, the J gene TRBJ2-7; D may be TRBD1 or TRBD2 (6 bases each). The germline CDR1 and CDR2 sequences are MNHEY and SVGAGI. This CDR3 is built from 14 residues. Trimming removed 4 bases at V and 6 bases at J, with 16 bases between. CDR3 DNA sequence: TGTGCCAGCAGTTCATCGAGGGGGGTCACCGAGCAGTACTTC. Its translation is CASSSSRGVTEQYF.

The chain joins TRBV7-2 to TRBJ2-3, with D perhaps TRBD2 (5 bases). This CDR3 region has 14 residues. Germline CDR1 SGHTA, CDR2 FQGNSA. V shed 1 base and J shed 2 bases, with 7 bases lying between them. In nucleotides, the CDR3 is TGTGCCAGCAGCTTAGGGAGGACCACAGATACGCAGTATTTT. Protein sequence: CASSLGRTTDTQYF.